The sequence of this T cell receptor beta chain was determined in a study of cytomegalovirus exposure and HLA in healthy donors (dated by TCRdb to 2016 to 2017). About the investigation overall: According to an earlier analysis of around 600 of the donors, about 179 million T cells yielded over 100 million unique TCR beta sequences and about 300 Gb of sequence data. Approximately 330 gigabases of sequencing data and 91 million or so unique TCR sequences made up an early release that covered several hundred HLA-typed donors. Of the approximately 400 genotyped donors, 70% to 90% were placed in the genetic ancestry cluster associated with self-reported Caucasian donors. The study aimed to test whether cataloging public T cell receptors could reveal signatures of past pathogen exposure. The T cell repertoires of 666 subjects were profiled by immunosequencing and related to cytomegalovirus serostatus. In addition to the first cohort of around 670 subjects, a separate validation cohort of 130 or so different subjects was used. High-throughput TCR immunosequencing, statistical association of individual TCRs with disease status, and machine learning were combined to predict cytomegalovirus infection status. To study patterns of TCR occurrence, a later analysis re-analyzed previously published TCR beta repertoires from 600 to 750 donors and added high-resolution HLA genotyping. In the later analysis, no new phenotypic data were used to find candidate immune exposures; instead, reliance was placed on TCR beta sequences and their occurrence across donors. To decide whether each TCR beta V gene segment behaved as functional or pseudogenic, an earlier analysis of nearly 600 of the donors relied on high-throughput TCR beta sequencing. Alongside the repertoire data, information on donor age, sex, ethnicity and CMV serostatus was compiled. A later genetic analysis took genome-wide SNP genotypes for about 55% of the 666 donors and used that subset as a discovery cohort. All discovery cohort repertoires had been generated using a single sequencing platform. Class I and class II HLA loci were covered by the typing at four-digit resolution. Typing coverage varied by locus: about 629-630 donors for A, B, C, DRB1 and DQB1; approximately 520 for DQA1; more than 600 for DPA1; approximately 450 for DPB1. Because of strong linkage in the cohort, 5 or 6 DR-DQ haplotypes were treated as single units for association and clustering. Among a few hundred genotyped donors of the cohort, an average of 235,054 unique TCR beta nucleotide sequences were sequenced per donor, around 20% of them non-productive. General findings and caveats noted by the study authors: According to a later analysis, most CMV-associated TCR beta chains appeared to be HLA-restricted, and the HLA associations seemed to be driven largely by CMV exposure. Some IMGT-functional V segments, including TRBV6-2 and TRBV6-3, could not be distinguished by the 87-base-pair reads and were therefore excluded. An earlier analysis of roughly 570 of the donors showed that most TCR beta V segments appeared in productive rearrangements either about 87% or about 30% of the time, which broadly matched IMGT annotations. Strong co-occurrence of HLA alleles, especially DR and DQ, made assigning TCR associations to individual alleles difficult. A further reported finding was that TCR beta sequences accurately predicted the HLA-A and HLA-B alleles for most subjects in the first cohort. Several of the top co-occurrence clusters appeared to be linked to parvovirus B19, influenza, CMV and Epstein-Barr virus, according to a later analysis. In a later analysis, the rate of TCR association differed among HLA loci, with DRB1 alleles having the most associated TCRs and HLA-C alleles having the fewest. V-gene and J-gene trimming of TCR beta chains was associated with a missense DCLRE1C variant in a later genetic analysis, and the association was replicated in an independent cohort. At a false discovery rate of 0.05, a later analysis linked around 17,000 TCR beta sequences to specific HLA alleles. In a later analysis, HLA-associated TCR beta chains showed more clonal expansion and lower generation probabilities than non-associated chains that were equally common. The presence/absence analyses assumed that sequencing depth was roughly uniform across donors, and that assumption may not be true. According to a later genetic analysis, donors in an Asian-associated ancestry cluster had fewer N-insertions in productive TCRs than the roughly 700-donor mean. The classifier was reported to diagnose cytomegalovirus status with high specificity and sensitivity in both the original cohort and the validation cohort. Linkage disequilibrium might explain the correlated functional status among segregating V segments, but an unknown experimental factor could not be excluded. In this cohort, only TCR beta chains were sequenced, and detectable features were limited by the absence of alpha or paired-chain data. The sequencing pipeline was judged likely to have produced a cluster of highly shared sequence variants as a technical artifact. Most TCR sequences were seen in very few donors, while some public TCRs were found in many individuals. Immune exposure information for the cohort was limited to CMV serostatus. According to the authors, the approach could potentially be generalized to other disease states and immunological phenotypes. Because counts were too low, about 18 rarely observed V segments, including chromosome 9 orphons, were excluded from the earlier analysis of several hundred of the donors. Because HLA typing was unavailable for some donors at each locus, only the typed subset was used in association tests. A few of the identified cytomegalovirus-associated TCR beta chains were confirmed in vitro to be specific for cytomegalovirus antigens. A total of fewer than 200 TCR beta chains were listed by the study as associated with cytomegalovirus.

The cohort consisted of hundreds of healthy bone marrow donors. At the time of sampling, all cohort members were nominally healthy, though unrecorded immune exposures were likely present. The donor was CMV seropositive and belonged to the group of about 290 seropositive cohort members. A peripheral blood sample was provided by each donor, and peripheral blood mononuclear cells were used for TCR beta sequencing. The Qiagen DNeasy Blood Extraction Kit was used to extract genomic DNA from the blood cell samples. On this clone itself: Its antigen remains undetermined. The sample holds no much larger clone one base away, and base qualities are not on file.

Trimming removed 4 bases from V and 6 bases from J, leaving 11 bases between the germline ends. The CDR3 has 13 amino acids, counting the end cysteine and phenylalanine. The read is trimmed to its CDR3 DNA, 39 bases read in frame from base 1. Based on the germline V gene, the CDR1 and CDR2 sequences are SGHDT and YYEEEE. The library relied on the immunoSEQ multiplex PCR assay. For the multiplex PCR, a mixture combining 60 forward primers for TCR Vbeta segments and 13 reverse primers for TCR Jbeta segments was used. The CDR3 region of rearranged TCR beta genes was amplified from genomic DNA by a multiplex PCR assay. On the Illumina HiSeq System, the amplified TCR beta libraries were sequenced as 87-base-pair reads. As for the authors' bioinformatics: A later analysis counted about 80 million unique TCR beta chains across the 690 or so repertoires, and 9.5 million to 11 million of these chains were shared by at least two donors. To remove PCR and sequencing errors, raw reads were error-corrected and collapsed into unique sequences using a nearest-neighbor algorithm that merged closely related sequences. To assign V, D and J gene segments, CDR3 sequences were aligned to IMGT reference sequences. For a sequence to be retained, a match of at least six nucleotides to both a V gene segment and a J gene segment was required. A rearrangement counted as productive if the CDR3 had no stop codons and remained in frame with V and J, and every other rearrangement counted as non-productive. Following IMGT convention, CDR3 was defined as the stretch from the second conserved V-encoded cysteine up to the conserved J-encoded phenylalanine. The earlier analysis of a few hundred of the donors excluded any sequence lacking an unambiguous match to a single V gene segment. An earlier analysis of about 590 of the donors classified V segments as functional when productive rearrangements were above 56.7% and as segregating when the standard deviation between donors was above 5%. A statistical classification framework was developed to diagnose cytomegalovirus status using the catalog of TCR beta chain sequences. A later analysis assigned V and J genes by comparing TCR nucleotide sequences with IMGT/GENE-DB human TR gene sequences. In a later analysis, CDR3 sequences and most-parsimonious VDJ recombination scenarios were assigned using the TCRdist pipeline. In a later analysis, each TCR beta chain was defined by its CDR3 amino acid sequence together with its V-gene family, and reads without a unique V-gene family were excluded. As a way to deal with suspected cross-contamination and a sequencing artifact, a later analysis dropped 592 nucleotide sequences that were highly shared and had low generation probability. For each public chain, a later analysis derived a clonal expansion index from normalized ranks of inferred template counts within each repertoire. Generation probabilities in a later analysis came from a VDJ recombination model fitted to out-of-frame rearrangements, and those results were checked against IGoR. Hypergeometric tests were used in a later analysis to score TCR-TCR, TCR-HLA and TCR-CMV co-occurrence, with a repertoire-size bias correction applied to the TCR pairs. False discovery rates were estimated in a later analysis by permuting HLA or CMV assignments 20 times. In a later analysis, co-occurring TCRs were grouped using DBSCAN, and TCRdist sequence similarity was added for clustering within HLA-allele-positive subsets. For co-occurrence clustering, repertoires with fewer than 30,000 or more than 120,000 public chains were excluded, along with 5 or 6 repertoires with anomalous nucleotide sharing. TCRdb stores this immuneACCESS table with in-frame sequences only. Part of the clones is absent; in the studies checked, under half of the shortfall reflects unresolved V genes, and no reason is known for the rest. From that table come the V and J calls and clone size; the DNA was used to work out D and trimming. For this sample there are 200,000 to 250,000 clones; about three quarters appear just once. 2.5% to 3.5% of the sample goes to the ten largest clones.

The sequenced sample was PBMCs. The TCR sequence derives from a woman aged 55-75 years in good health and CMV-seropositive. The chain was built from TRBV5-6 and TRBJ1-5, with the D gene too uncertain to name. The DNA sequence follows: TGTGCCAGCAGCCCCGGTGAGGTTCAGCCCCAGCATTTT. Its protein reads: CASSPGEVQPQHF.